This TCR beta chain was recovered during a study of blood T cell repertoires in COVID-19. Study at large: The study drew acute and convalescent COVID-19 samples from the United States, Italy and Spain. T cells, B-cell-depleted T cells, or PBMCs provided the cDNA or gDNA that served as material.

Seattle's enrolled individuals joined amid active infection and were then monitored longitudinally. CDR3 length equals 18 residues. The V gene end was trimmed by 3 bases and the J gene end by 1 base; junction bases not matched to a gene: 13. CDR1 and CDR2 (germline): KGHSH, LQKENI. Sequencing used immunoSEQ multiplex PCR; TCRdb keeps in-frame clones, though not all of them. In the table there are about 440,000 clones, 70% to 90% of which are singletons. The rearrangement uses TRBV18 and TRBJ1-1; TRBD1 aligns across 8 bases. What was sequenced was peripheral blood. The receptor comes from a woman between 50 and 59 years old with COVID-19, enrolled during active disease. The CDR3 reads CASSPPGTLTGANTEAFF. The CDR3, as DNA: TGTGCCAGCTCACCCCCCGGAACTTTGACAGGGGCGAACACTGAAGCTTTCTTT.